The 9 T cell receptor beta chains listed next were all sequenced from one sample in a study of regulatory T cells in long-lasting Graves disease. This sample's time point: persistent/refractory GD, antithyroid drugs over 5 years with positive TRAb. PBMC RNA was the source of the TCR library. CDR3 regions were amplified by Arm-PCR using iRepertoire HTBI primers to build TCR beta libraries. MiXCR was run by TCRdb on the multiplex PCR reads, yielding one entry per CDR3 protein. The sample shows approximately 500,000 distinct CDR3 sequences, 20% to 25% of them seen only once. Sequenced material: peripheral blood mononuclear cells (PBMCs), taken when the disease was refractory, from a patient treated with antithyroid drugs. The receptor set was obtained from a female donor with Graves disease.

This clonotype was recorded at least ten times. The CDR3 bases are TGCAGCGTTGAGGCCCGGGACTACACCTTC. Its protein is CSVEARDYTF. The J gene is TRBJ1-2, the V gene TRBV29-1, with D uncertain. There are 10 residues in the CDR3. V lost 3 bases, J lost 10 bases, and 9 bases lay in between. From germline, CDR1 is SQVTM and CDR2 ANQGSEA.

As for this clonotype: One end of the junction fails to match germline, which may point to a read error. The CDR3 here is CASSLRGYPGTGELFF. The CDR3 region has the DNA TGTGCTAGCAGCTTGCGCGGCTACCCGGGCACCGGGGAGCTGTTTTTT. The V call is TRBV7-7, the J call TRBJ2-2; no clear D gene. The CDR3 length is 16 residues. The germline CDR1 and CDR2 sequences are SSHAT and FNYEAQ (reference sequence).

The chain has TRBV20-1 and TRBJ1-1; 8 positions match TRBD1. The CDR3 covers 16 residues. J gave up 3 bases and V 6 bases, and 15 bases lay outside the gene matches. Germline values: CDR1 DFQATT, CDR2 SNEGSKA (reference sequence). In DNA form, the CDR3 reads TGCAGTGCCAGGGGCGAGACAGGGGTTCTGGACACTGAAGCTTTCTTT. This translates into CSARGETGVLDTEAFF.

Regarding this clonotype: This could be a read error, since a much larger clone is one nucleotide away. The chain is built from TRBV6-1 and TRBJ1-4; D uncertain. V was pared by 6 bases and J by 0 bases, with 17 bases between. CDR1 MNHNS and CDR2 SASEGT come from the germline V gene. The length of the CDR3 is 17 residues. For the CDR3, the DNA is TGTGCCAGCAGCCCGGCGGAGCAGGCCGCAACTAATGAAAAACTGTTTTTT. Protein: CASSPAEQAATNEKLFF.

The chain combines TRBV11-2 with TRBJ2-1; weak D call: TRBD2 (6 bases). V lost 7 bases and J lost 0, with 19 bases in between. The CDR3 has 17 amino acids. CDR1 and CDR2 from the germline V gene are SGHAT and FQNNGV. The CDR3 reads CASTHGAGTPSYNEQFF. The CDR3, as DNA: TGTGCCAGCACCCATGGGGCGGGGACTCCCTCCTACAATGAGCAGTTCTTC. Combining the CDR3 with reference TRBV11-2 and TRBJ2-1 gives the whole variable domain EAGVAQSPRYKIIEKRQSVAFWCNPISGHATLYWYQQILGQGPKLLIQFQNNGVVDDSQLPKDRFSAERLKGVDSTLKIQPAKLEDSAVYLCASTHGAGTPSYNEQFFGPGTRLTVL.

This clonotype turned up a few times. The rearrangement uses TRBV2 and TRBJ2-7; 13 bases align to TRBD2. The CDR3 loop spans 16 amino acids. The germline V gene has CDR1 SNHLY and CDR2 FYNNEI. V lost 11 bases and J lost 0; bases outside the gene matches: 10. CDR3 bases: TGTGCCTCCTGGGGACTAGCGGGGACGAGCTCCTACGAGCAGTACTTC. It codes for CASWGLAGTSSYEQYF.

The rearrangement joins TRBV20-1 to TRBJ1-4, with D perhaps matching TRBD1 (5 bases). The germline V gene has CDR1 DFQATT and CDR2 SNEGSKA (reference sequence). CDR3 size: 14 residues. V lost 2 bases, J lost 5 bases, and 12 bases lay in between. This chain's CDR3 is CSARQGGPNEKLFF. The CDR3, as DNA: TGCAGTGCTAGACAGGGAGGGCCCAATGAAAAACTGTTTTTT.

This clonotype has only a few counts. CDR3 bases: TGCAGCGCCGAGGGACAGCGGATCGATAGCAATCAGCCCCAGCATTTT. Protein sequence: CSAEGQRIDSNQPQHF. The chain carries TRBV29-1 and TRBJ1-5, with 7 bases that match TRBD1. Looked up from germline, CDR1 is SQVTM and CDR2 is ANQGSEA. V trimming: 7 bases; J trimming: 0 bases; junction bases outside the gene matches: 12. This CDR3 is built from 16 residues.

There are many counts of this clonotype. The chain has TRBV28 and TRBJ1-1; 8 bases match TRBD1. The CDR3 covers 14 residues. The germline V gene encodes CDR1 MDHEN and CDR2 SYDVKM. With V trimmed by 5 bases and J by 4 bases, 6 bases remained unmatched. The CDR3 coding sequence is TGTGCCAGCAGTCCGGGACAGGTACCCACTGAAGCTTTCTTT. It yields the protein CASSPGQVPTEAFF.